The clone carrying this T cell receptor beta chain was found a few times. Its antigen is unidentified. PCR employed 60 Vbeta and 13 Jbeta primers. Sequencing was performed with immunoSEQ multiplex PCR; in TCRdb, only in-frame clones are kept and a portion is missing. The sample records more than 100,000 clones, approximately 78% being singletons. The data derive from a study of cytomegalovirus exposure and HLA in healthy donors. Study conclusions and caveats: Roughly even sequencing depth across donors was the assumption behind the presence/absence analyses.

Trimming took off 4 bases at V and 6 bases at J, with 13 bases between the two ends. CDR1 and CDR2 from the germline V gene are MNHEY and SVGAGI. The CDR3 covers 15 residues. This chain links TRBV6-5 with TRBJ1-6; the D is unclear. This sequence was found in a woman in her twenties or thirties in good health and CMV-seropositive. Specimen: PBMCs. The CDR3 sequence is CASSWKQKPNSPLHF. In DNA, the CDR3 is TGTGCCAGCAGTTGGAAACAGAAACCTAATTCACCCCTCCACTTT.